This T cell receptor (beta chain) is drawn from a study of blood T cell repertoires in COVID-19 (dated by TCRdb to 2020 to 2022). Broadly, across the study: Collaborator samples came from the United States, Italy and Spain and covered acute and convalescent phases of COVID-19. The prospective study material was composed of cDNA or gDNA derived from T cells, B-cell-depleted T cells, or PBMCs. Subjects who had been exposed to COVID-19, were actively infected with it, or had recovered from it provided the deeply sampled blood TCRbeta repertoires that made up the dataset. The repertoires were released in a freely available public database intended as a resource for research on the immune response to SARS-CoV-2. Samples came from the ongoing ImmuneRACE study (first 160 participants) plus 1,254 subjects from 6 global collaborators. Nearly every sample came with metadata listing a de-identified subject ID, COVID-19 status, age in years and sex. Where available, HLA class I and class II types were taken from metadata supplied by the sample provider and were not determined by assay-based typing. Study-wide conclusions, independent of this receptor: Clinical and demographic metadata were provided uncurated, with the amount varying by source and participant.

Reading from cysteine to phenylalanine, the CDR3 counts 15 amino acids. CDR3 DNA only is kept here, 45 bases in frame from base 1. Trimming accounts for 2 bases at V and 2 bases at J, while the number of junction bases matched to no gene is 5. CDR1 is given as MNHNS and CDR2 as SASEGT, both from the germline V gene. Each collaborating institution followed its own protocols to collect whole blood in K2EDTA tubes. For TCRbeta analysis, collaborators shipped samples in one of three forms: frozen whole blood, isolated PBMCs, or DNA extracted from either of those sample types. Concerning this clone itself: The antigen it recognizes is unknown. No much larger clone is present one base from it, and per-base qualities are unavailable.

TCRbeta CDR3 regions were amplified from genomic DNA by means of the immunoSEQ Assay, a bias-controlled multiplex PCR. The original methods were these. The number of nucleated cells in each sample was estimated from the amplification of reference gene primers within the assay. To quantify the absolute abundance of each unique TCRbeta CDR3 rearrangement, sequence reads were collapsed and filtered. Productive Simpson clonality was computed per sample as the square root of Simpson's diversity index over productive rearrangements. TCRdb took over this immuneACCESS table, retaining in-frame rearrangements with V and J assigned. Such tables are incomplete; in checked studies, under half of the missing clones stem from an unresolved V gene, and the remainder is unexplained. The V and J calls and clone size were taken over from that table, and D and trimming were inferred from the DNA. This sample is represented by 250,000 to 350,000 clones; approximately 90% of them were singletons. The top ten clones comprise approximately 2.2% of the sample.

The rearranged chain carries TRBV6-1 and TRBJ2-5, with 7 middle bases fitting TRBD2. Sequencing was performed on peripheral blood. This receptor was obtained from a young man with active or convalescent COVID-19. This receptor carries the CDR3 CASSESVGGQETQYF. The base sequence is TGTGCCAGCAGTGAAAGTGTGGGGGGGCAAGAGACCCAGTACTTC.